The 28 T cell receptor beta chains reported below all come from one sample, sequenced in a study of T-cell memory formation after mild COVID-19. From the 5' RACE reads, TCRdb called clonotypes with MiXCR, one entry per CDR3 protein. Among 200,000 to 300,000 distinct CDR3 sequences listed, around 15% were seen once. Sequencing was done on a sample of PBMCs or a T cell subset sorted from them (not recorded which). These receptors were collected from a man aged 18 to 30 who had mild COVID-19 (a few samples of this study predate the infection). Cell type and time point are not known.

The chain has TRBV20-1 and TRBJ1-2; no clear D gene. V was trimmed by 1 base and J by 6 bases, leaving 6 bases between them. The CDR3 sequence is 11 residues long. From germline, CDR1 is DFQATT and CDR2 SNEGSKA (reference sequence). The CDR3 nucleotides read TGCAGTGCTAGAGCTGTGAATGGCTACACCTTC. Translated, it gives CSARAVNGYTF.

This clonotype was detected only a few times. V is TRBV7-9 and J is TRBJ2-5; 9 nucleotides align to TRBD1. CDR3 length: 15 amino acids. Germline CDR1 reads SEHNR; CDR2 reads FQNEAQ (reference sequence). J gave up 5 bases and V 5 bases, and 9 bases lay outside the gene matches. CDR3 residues: CASSQGGQGSETQYF. As DNA, the CDR3 is TGTGCCAGCAGCCAGGGGGGACAGGGTTCCGAGACCCAGTACTTC.

V and J are TRBV5-6 and TRBJ1-4; 8 bases fit TRBD1. The junction had 6 bases not matched to a gene; V was cut back by 6 bases and J by 8 bases. CDR1 is SGHDT and CDR2 is YYEEEE in the germline V gene. The CDR3 loop spans 13 amino acids. CDR3 bases: TGTGCCAGCAACCCTCCAGGGGGCGAAAAACTGTTTTTT. It translates to CASNPPGGEKLFF.

The genes are TRBV11-3 and TRBJ2-3; 9 nucleotides match TRBD2. V dropped 5 bases and J dropped 1; count of bases not matched to a gene: 13. CDR1 SGHNT and CDR2 YENEEA come from the germline V gene. CDR3 length: 18 amino acids. CDR3 residues: CASSPRGGGVFGTDTQYF. CDR3 DNA: TGTGCCAGCAGCCCCCGCGGCGGGGGGGTCTTCGGCACAGATACGCAGTATTTT.

A few counts support this clonotype. This chain joins TRBV19 and TRBJ1-5; 7 nucleotides match TRBD1. The germline gives CDR1 LNHDA, CDR2 SQIVND (reference sequence). There are 13 residues in the CDR3. V was clipped by 5 bases and J by 7 bases; unmatched bases: 5. The CDR3 region has the DNA TGTGCCAGTAGTGAAGACAGGGAGCAGCCCCAGCATTTT. It encodes CASSEDREQPQHF.

In its sample, this clonotype was seen a few times. The V call is TRBV5-1, the J call TRBJ2-5; tentatively, D is TRBD1 (6 bases). The V gene's germline CDR1 is SGHRS and CDR2 YFSETQ. Trimming removed 0 bases at V and 1 base at J, with 13 bases between. The CDR3 extends over 16 amino acids. CDR3 DNA: TGCGCCAGCAGCTTGGAAAAACAGGGTAGCCAAGAGACCCAGTACTTC. This codes for CASSLEKQGSQETQYF.

V and J are TRBV5-1 and TRBJ1-2; D is unclear. This CDR3 region has 12 residues. The V gene lost 4 bases and the J gene lost 9 bases, with 13 bases spanning the gap. In germline, CDR1 is SGHRS, CDR2 YFSETQ. The CDR3: CASSDDRARYTF. In nucleotides, the CDR3 is TGCGCCAGCAGCGACGACCGGGCCCGCTACACCTTC.

The V call is TRBV6-6, the J call TRBJ2-1; the match to TRBD2 covers 13 bases. The junction had 9 bases not matched to a gene; V was cut back by 6 bases and J by 10 bases. In germline, CDR1 is MNHNY, CDR2 SVGAGI (reference sequence). There are 15 residues in the CDR3. CDR3 protein: CASRRTSGGAVEQFF. CDR3 coding DNA: TGTGCCAGCAGGCGAACTAGCGGGGGGGCCGTGGAGCAGTTCTTC.

The chain combines TRBV11-2 with TRBJ1-5; no clear D gene. The ends were cut back, 1 base at V and 7 bases at J, with 8 bases in the middle. The CDR3 contains 13 residues. Germline V CDR1 and CDR2: SGHAT, FQNNGV. CDR3 nucleotide sequence: TGTGCCAGCAGCTTAGTGGAGAGGCAGCCCCAGCATTTT. This codes for CASSLVERQPQHF.

The V and J genes are TRBV5-1 and TRBJ2-3; weak D call: TRBD2 (6 bases). CDR1 and CDR2 from the germline V gene are SGHRS and YFSETQ. V lost 1 base, J lost 1 base, and 13 bases lay in between. This CDR3 has 16 residues. CDR3 protein: CASSLIRGSGTDTQYF. DNA of the CDR3: TGCGCCAGCAGCTTGATCCGGGGGTCCGGCACAGATACGCAGTATTTT.

This chain uses TRBV9 with TRBJ2-5, with D possibly being TRBD2 (7 bases). There are 16 residues in the CDR3. The V end was cut by 4 bases, the J end by 2 bases, with 18 bases between. Germline CDR1 SGDLS, CDR2 YYNGEE. CDR3 sequence: CASSYARGGLQETQYF. CDR3 coding DNA: TGTGCCAGCAGCTATGCTCGCGGGGGCTTACAAGAGACCCAGTACTTC.

The sample holds a few counts of this clonotype. The chain combines TRBV14 with TRBJ1-1, with D possibly being TRBD1 (5 bases). V was cut by 4 bases and J by 7 bases, with 10 bases left in between. The V gene's germline CDR1 is SGHDN and CDR2 FVKESK. The CDR3 runs 12 residues. CDR3 in amino acids: CASSLRDGEAFF. For the CDR3, the DNA is TGTGCCAGCAGCCTCCGGGACGGTGAAGCTTTCTTT.

This clonotype was observed a few times. The chain combines TRBV7-2 with TRBJ2-2; the D gene is possibly TRBD2 (6 bases). Germline loops: CDR1 SGHTA, CDR2 FQGNSA. Trimming removed 6 bases at V and 7 bases at J, with 12 bases between. CDR3 size: 13 residues. This CDR3 reads CASSTTGGGELFF. CDR3 DNA: TGTGCCAGCAGTACCACCGGGGGCGGGGAGCTGTTTTTT.

This clonotype was counted ten times or more. The chain combines TRBV27 with TRBJ2-3; 10 nucleotides agree with TRBD1. The CDR3 is made up of 15 amino acids. Germline-derived CDR1 and CDR2 are MNHEY and SMNVEV (reference sequence). V lost 5 bases to trimming and J lost 4 bases; unmatched junction nucleotides: 6. The CDR3 region has the DNA TGTGCCAGCAGTAGACCGGGACAGGGGCCAGATACGCAGTATTTT. Its translation is CASSRPGQGPDTQYF.

This clonotype showed up just a few times. The J gene is TRBJ1-2, the V gene TRBV5-4; D gene uncertain. Trimming took off 0 bases at V and 8 bases at J, with 8 bases between the two ends. Germline V lookup: CDR1 SGHNT, CDR2 YYREEE (reference sequence). The CDR3 consists of 12 residues. The CDR3 DNA is TGTGCCAGCAGCTTGGCAGTTGGCGGCTACACCTTC. Translated: CASSLAVGGYTF.

The chain couples TRBV7-2 to TRBJ2-5, with D possibly TRBD1 on 5 matching bases. With 4 bases removed from V and 7 bases from J, the gap between germline ends came to 16 bases. Germline assignment: CDR1 SGHTA and CDR2 FQGNSA. The CDR3 covers 14 residues. Here the CDR3 DNA reads TGTGCCAGCAGCTCACTGACAGTTCAGGGGACCCAGTACTTC. This sequence encodes CASSSLTVQGTQYF.

The chain uses TRBV5-5 and TRBJ2-3, with unresolved D. Germline lookup yields CDR1 SGHKS and CDR2 YYEKEE (reference sequence). V shed 4 bases and J shed 0 bases, with 12 bases lying between them. CDR3 length: 15 amino acids. CDR3 DNA: TGTGCCAGCAGCCGGATCGTCCCTAGCACAGATACGCAGTATTTT. Translated, it gives CASSRIVPSTDTQYF. The full variable domain, completed using reference TRBV5-5 and TRBJ2-3, is DAGVTQSPTHLIKTRGQQVTLRCSPISGHKSVSWYQQVLGQGPQFIFQYYEKEERGRGNFPDRFSARQFPNYSSELNVNALLLGDSALYLCASSRIVPSTDTQYFGPGTRLTVL.

V and J are TRBV15 and TRBJ1-2, with 10 bases aligning to TRBD1. CDR1 LNHNV and CDR2 YYDKDF come from the germline V gene (reference sequence). CDR3 length: 13 amino acids. With V trimmed by 8 bases and J by 8 bases, 8 bases remained unmatched. DNA for the CDR3: TGTGCCACCCGCGGACAGGGGGAGAAAGGCTACACCTTC. Translating it yields CATRGQGEKGYTF.

The rearrangement joins TRBV7-9 to TRBJ2-7, with 10 positions matching TRBD1. CDR1 is SEHNR and CDR2 is FQNEAQ in the germline V gene (reference sequence). Trimming at V came to 9 bases and at J to 5 bases, leaving 16 bases not matched to a gene. The CDR3 runs 16 residues. The CDR3 loop reads CASTPLLTGGGDEQYV. CDR3 coding DNA: TGTGCCAGTACCCCGCTACTGACAGGGGGCGGCGACGAGCAGTACGTC.

This clonotype was seen at least ten times. The V gene is TRBV11-2, the J gene TRBJ2-3; D may correspond to TRBD1 or TRBD2 (5 bases each). CDR1 is SGHAT and CDR2 is FQNNGV in the germline V gene. Trimming shortened V by 5 bases and J by 11 bases, and 14 bases separated the two germline ends. CDR3 size: 12 residues. In DNA, the CDR3 is TGTGCCAGCAGCCCTGGGACCTCGCGGCAGTATTTT. Its translation: CASSPGTSRQYF.

This chain uses TRBV28 with TRBJ2-7; a possible D gene is TRBD1 (6 bases). The germline V and J ends were trimmed by 6 bases and 6 bases, with 15 bases remaining between them. The CDR3 has 13 residues. In germline, CDR1 is MDHEN, CDR2 SYDVKM. As DNA, the CDR3 is TGTGCCAGCAGCCTTACAGGGTCAACCGAGCAGTACGTC. This gives the protein CASSLTGSTEQYV.

The rearrangement uses TRBV29-1 and TRBJ2-7, with a weak D call TRBD2 (7 bases). Between the trimmed V and J ends, which lost 4 bases and 5 bases, there was a span of 9 bases. The CDR3 has 11 amino acids. Per the germline V gene, CDR1 is SQVTM and CDR2 is ANQGSEA. CDR3 loop: CSVGGGHEQYF. DNA of the CDR3: TGCAGCGTTGGGGGGGGCCACGAGCAGTACTTC.

This sequence joins TRBV2 and TRBJ1-1; a weak D match, TRBD1 (5 bases). The CDR3 consists of 14 residues. Germline-derived CDR1 and CDR2 are SNHLY and FYNNEI. V was pared by 2 bases and J by 5 bases, with 12 bases between. The CDR3: CASSERAGRTEAFF. Here the CDR3 DNA reads TGTGCCAGCAGTGAACGGGCAGGGCGTACTGAAGCTTTCTTT.

In its sample, this clonotype was seen a few times. The chain joins TRBV12-3 or TRBV12-4 to TRBJ2-7, with unresolved D. This CDR3 region has 12 residues. V was trimmed by 6 bases and J by 5 bases, leaving 11 bases between them. CDR3 DNA sequence: TGTGCCAGCAGCCCCACGGGTAACGAGCAGTACTTC. Its protein is CASSPTGNEQYF.

This clonotype was seen a few times. The gene calls are TRBV20-1 and TRBJ1-1; D gene ambiguous. The germline V gene has CDR1 DFQATT and CDR2 SNEGSKA (reference sequence). Trimming shortened V by 4 bases and J by 6 bases, and 9 bases separated the two germline ends. The CDR3 is made up of 11 amino acids. CDR3 sequence reads: CSAIQEAEAFF. The CDR3 DNA sequence: TGCAGTGCTATCCAGGAAGCTGAAGCTTTCTTT.

This clonotype has at least ten counts. The chain employs TRBV5-1 and TRBJ2-3; D remains ambiguous. The V end was cut by 0 bases, the J end by 4 bases, with 3 bases between. Germline CDR1 and CDR2: SGHRS and YFSETQ. This CDR3 spans 12 amino acids. The CDR3: CASSLEADTQYF. As DNA, the CDR3 is TGCGCCAGCAGCTTGGAGGCAGATACGCAGTATTTT.

This chain uses TRBV5-6 with TRBJ2-5, with D tentatively TRBD1 or TRBD2 (5 bases each). Germline V gives CDR1 SGHDT, CDR2 YYEEEE. The CDR3 runs to 13 residues. V lost 4 bases and J 5 bases, leaving 12 bases between the germline ends. In nucleotides, the CDR3 is TGTGCCAGCAGCATTCGGGGCAGCGAGACCCAGTACTTC. As protein: CASSIRGSETQYF.

V is TRBV9 and J is TRBJ1-5, with TRBD1 identical over 7 bases. The J segment lost 3 bases and the V segment lost 3 bases, leaving 6 bases of the junction unmatched. In germline, CDR1 is SGDLS, CDR2 YYNGEE. The CDR3 covers 15 residues. CDR3 bases: TGTGCCAGCAGCGCCGGACAGGCGGCCAATCAGCCCCAGCATTTT. Its translation is CASSAGQAANQPQHF.